The 14 T cell receptor beta chains given below trace back to one sample, sequenced in a study of T cell repertoires in cytomegalovirus infection (dated by TCRdb to the late 2010s). The sample's treatment or condition label is to be understood as: in vitro stimulation with specific CMV peptide epitopes to enrich CMV-specific T cells. The sequencing machine was an Illumina HiSeq 1500. TCRdb handled the public reads itself, with Q25 trimming in fastp and clone calling in MiXCR, and kept productive beta chains. Every entry covers one CDR3 protein and lists the most common genes and DNA from its rows. The sample contains 50,000 or so distinct CDR3 sequences, around 18% of them found a single time. In total, the top ten clones hold under 75% of the sample. No antigen is known for these receptors. The sample in question was CD8+ T cells from cultured PBMCs, obtained from culture after CMV antigen stimulation. These receptors were obtained from a human donor in good health (CMV status not recorded). Some clones in this sample may be carry-over from other donors' samples.

This clonotype has more than one count but fewer than ten. The chain carries TRBV24-1 and TRBJ2-1; TRBD1 aligns across 8 bases. The J segment lost 5 bases and the V segment lost 5 bases, leaving 7 bases of the junction unmatched. CDR1 and CDR2 (germline): KGHDR, SFDVKD. CDR3 length: 15 amino acids. The CDR3: CATSARTGYNNEQFF. CDR3 nucleotide sequence: TGTGCCACCAGTGCTAGGACAGGGTACAACAATGAGCAGTTCTTC.

The rearrangement links TRBV7-2 to TRBJ2-7; possibly TRBD2 for D (5 bases). The CDR3 runs 15 residues. CDR1 and CDR2 (germline): SGHTA, FQGNSA. V dropped 1 base and J dropped 0 bases, with 10 bases sitting between them. In nucleotides, the CDR3 is TGTGCCAGCAGCTTAGGGGTTGGGAGCTCCTACGAGCAGTACTTC. Encoded protein: CASSLGVGSSYEQYF. Drawing the rest from reference TRBV7-2 and TRBJ2-7, the complete variable domain is GAGVSQSPSNKVTEKGKDVELRCDPISGHTALYWYRQSLGQGLEFLIYFQGNSAPDKSGLPSDRFSAERTGGSVSTLTIQRTQQEDSAVYLCASSLGVGSSYEQYFGPGTRLTVT.

The chain joins TRBV4-2 to TRBJ2-7; D gene ambiguous. With 3 bases removed from V and 5 bases from J, the gap between germline ends came to 11 bases. Germline values: CDR1 LGHNA, CDR2 YNFKEQ. This CDR3 contains 13 residues. The CDR3 here is CASSQSYLDEQYF. The DNA for the CDR3 is TGTGCCAGCAGCCAGAGCTATTTAGACGAGCAGTACTTC.

The rearrangement joins TRBV2 to TRBJ2-1, with 7 bases matching TRBD2. V trimming: 4 bases; J trimming: 5 bases; junction bases outside the gene matches: 8. The CDR3 is 15 amino acids. CDR1 is SNHLY and CDR2 is FYNNEI in the germline V gene. The CDR3 sequence is CASSVWRGTHNEQFF. CDR3 nucleotides: TGTGCCAGCAGTGTCTGGCGGGGGACCCACAATGAGCAGTTCTTC. The full variable domain, in which reference TRBV2 and TRBJ2-1 provide the parts outside the CDR3, is EPEVTQTPSHQVTQMGQEVILRCVPISNHLYFYWYRQILGQKVEFLVSFYNNEISEKSEIFDDQFSVERPDGSNFTLKIRSTKLEDSAMYFCASSVWRGTHNEQFFGPGTRLTVL.

This clonotype was observed at least ten times. The rearrangement joins TRBV7-2 to TRBJ2-2; tentatively, D is TRBD2 (5 bases). From germline, CDR1 is SGHTA and CDR2 FQGNSA. The CDR3 totals 15 residues. V lost 1 base to trimming and J lost 4 bases, with 10 bases between them. CDR3 in amino acids: CASSLEVGSTGELFF. DNA for the CDR3: TGTGCCAGCAGCTTAGAGGTGGGGAGCACCGGGGAGCTGTTTTTT.

This clonotype came up a few times. The V call is TRBV7-2, the J call TRBJ2-5; D gene ambiguous. CDR3 size: 13 residues. Deletions cut 3 bases from V and 5 bases from J, with 10 bases between. Germline values: CDR1 SGHTA, CDR2 FQGNSA. CDR3: CASSLNKRETQYF. The CDR3 DNA follows: TGTGCCAGCAGCTTGAATAAAAGGGAGACCCAGTACTTC.

This clonotype was counted only a few times. The chain is built from TRBV12-3 or TRBV12-4 and TRBJ2-7; D is undetermined. The CDR3 extends over 13 amino acids. V lost 5 bases, J lost 3 bases, and 11 bases lay in between. The CDR3 nucleotides read TGTGCCAGCAGTCCCCCCTTAGGCTACGAGCAGTACTTC. Protein sequence: CASSPPLGYEQYF.

The table lists this clonotype with many counts. The rearrangement uses TRBV27 and TRBJ2-1; D remains unclear. Looked up from germline, CDR1 is MNHEY and CDR2 is SMNVEV (reference sequence). The CDR3 length is 13 residues. V dropped 3 bases and J dropped 6 bases, with 9 bases sitting between them. This chain's CDR3 is CASSFQQLNEQFF. DNA for the CDR3: TGTGCCAGCAGTTTCCAACAGCTCAATGAGCAGTTCTTC.

This clonotype was observed a few times. V and J are TRBV7-9 and TRBJ2-7, with 8 bases aligning to TRBD1. The CDR3 is 18 amino acids. Per germline, CDR1 SEHNR and CDR2 FQNEAQ (reference sequence). After removal of 4 bases from V and 3 bases from J, the junction contained 17 bases not matched to a gene. CDR3 residues: CASSSTGTGVDILYEQYF. The CDR3 DNA is TGTGCCAGCAGCTCCACCGGGACAGGTGTTGACATTCTCTACGAGCAGTACTTC.

This clonotype was observed a few times. The rearrangement uses TRBV7-2 and TRBJ1-2; 7 bases line up with TRBD1. CDR1 and CDR2 (germline): SGHTA, FQGNSA. With V trimmed by 5 bases and J by 0 bases, 6 bases remained unmatched. The CDR3 consists of 15 residues. The CDR3 loop is CASSLQGRANYGYTF. CDR3 nucleotide sequence: TGTGCCAGCAGCCTACAGGGGCGAGCTAACTATGGCTACACCTTC.

This clonotype occurred a few times. The chain uses TRBV7-9 and TRBJ1-4; a possible D gene is TRBD1 (5 bases). This CDR3 spans 14 amino acids. Germline-derived CDR1 and CDR2 are SEHNR and FQNEAQ (reference sequence). V dropped 11 bases and J dropped 0 bases, with 13 bases sitting between them. The CDR3 region has the DNA TGTGCCGCCGACGGGGGGGCAACTAATGAAAAACTGTTTTTT. Translated, it gives CAADGGATNEKLFF.

The chain is built from TRBV7-9 and TRBJ2-7; possible D gene TRBD2, 6 bases. With 5 bases removed from V and 10 bases from J, the gap between germline ends came to 15 bases. This CDR3 region has 12 residues. CDR1 and CDR2 (germline): SEHNR, FQNEAQ (reference sequence). The CDR3, as DNA: TGTGCCAGCAGCCCGCCTGGGGGGTTTCAGTACTTC. It is translated as CASSPPGGFQYF.

The chain uses TRBV6-5 and TRBJ1-5, with 7 bases aligning to TRBD1. Germline lookup yields CDR1 MNHEY and CDR2 SVGAGI. After removal of 6 bases from V and 5 bases from J, the junction contained 7 bases not matched to a gene. The CDR3 runs to 14 residues. Here the CDR3 DNA reads TGTGCCAGCAGCACAGACAGGGAAGATCAGCCCCAGCATTTT. This translates into CASSTDREDQPQHF.

This clonotype has just a few counts. V is TRBV12-3 or TRBV12-4 and J is TRBJ2-1, with 10 bases matching TRBD2. The CDR3 totals 18 residues. V was pared by 7 bases and J by 3 bases, with 15 bases of the junction left unmatched. For the CDR3, the DNA is TGTGCCAGCACCCCAGGGGTCAGCGGGGGGGAAAACTACAATGAGCAGTTCTTC. This codes for CASTPGVSGGENYNEQFF.